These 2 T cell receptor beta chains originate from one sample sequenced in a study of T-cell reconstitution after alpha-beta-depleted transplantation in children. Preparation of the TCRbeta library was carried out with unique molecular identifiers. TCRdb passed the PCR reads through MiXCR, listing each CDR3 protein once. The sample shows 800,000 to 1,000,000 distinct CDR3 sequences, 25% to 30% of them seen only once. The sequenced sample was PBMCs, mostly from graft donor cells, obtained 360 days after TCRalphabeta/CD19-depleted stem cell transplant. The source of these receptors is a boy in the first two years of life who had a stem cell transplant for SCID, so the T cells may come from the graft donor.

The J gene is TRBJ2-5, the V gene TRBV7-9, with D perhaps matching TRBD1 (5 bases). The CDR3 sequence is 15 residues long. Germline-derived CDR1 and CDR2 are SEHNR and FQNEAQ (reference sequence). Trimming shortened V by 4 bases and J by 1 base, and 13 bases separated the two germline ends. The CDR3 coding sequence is TGTGCCAGCAGCTCGATTCGACAGCTCCAAGAGACCCAGTACTTC. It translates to CASSSIRQLQETQYF.

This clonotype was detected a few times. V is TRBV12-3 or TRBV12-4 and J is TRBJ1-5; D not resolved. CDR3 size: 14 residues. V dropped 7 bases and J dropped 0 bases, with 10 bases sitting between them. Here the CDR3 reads CASTLGYSNQPQHF. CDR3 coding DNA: TGTGCCAGCACCCTCGGTTATAGCAATCAGCCCCAGCATTTT.